Shown below are 9 T cell receptor beta chains from a single sample sequenced in a study of blood T cell repertoires in COVID-19. The protocol was immunoSEQ multiplex PCR, while the TCRdb copy is restricted to in-frame clones and leaves out a portion. The data contain some 100,000 clones, about 82% of them singletons. The sequenced sample consisted of peripheral blood. The receptors stem from a woman between 70 and 85 years old with active or convalescent COVID-19.

The chain recombines TRBV7-2 with TRBJ2-1, with 12 positions matching TRBD2. The CDR3 loop spans 16 amino acids. Germline-derived CDR1 and CDR2 are SGHTA and FQGNSA. Trimming cost V 5 bases and J 4 bases; bases outside gene matches: 6. In DNA form, the CDR3 reads TGTGCCAGCAGCGTCTCTAGCGGGGGGGTGTACAATGAGCAGTTCTTC. Its translation is CASSVSSGGVYNEQFF.

The chain carries TRBV18 and TRBJ2-3; D not certain. Germline V CDR1 and CDR2: KGHSH, LQKENI. The CDR3 runs 14 residues. Trimming took off 3 bases at V and 4 bases at J, with 11 bases between the two ends. CDR3 region: CASSPVPAADTQYF. The CDR3, as DNA: TGTGCCAGCTCACCGGTACCCGCGGCAGATACGCAGTATTTT.

The rearrangement links TRBV7-8 to TRBJ2-5, with 7 bases lining up with TRBD1. This CDR3 is built from 15 residues. Unmatched junction bases numbered 6, after V lost 0 bases and J lost 5 bases. The germline gives CDR1 SGHVS, CDR2 FQNEAQ. The CDR3 loop is CASSLARGFEETQYF. DNA of the CDR3: TGTGCCAGCAGCTTAGCCAGGGGGTTTGAGGAGACCCAGTACTTC.

The chain carries TRBV6-2 or TRBV6-3 and TRBJ2-1; TRBD1 aligns across 8 bases. After removal of 2 bases from V and 7 bases from J, the junction contained 13 bases not matched to a gene. The CDR3 consists of 17 residues. Per the germline V gene, CDR1 is MNHEY and CDR2 is SVGEGT. CDR3 amino acids: CASSYPSGGGVLNEQFF. In nucleotides, the CDR3 is TGTGCCAGCAGTTACCCATCAGGGGGCGGGGTATTGAATGAGCAGTTCTTC.

CDR3 DNA sequence: TGTGCCAGCTCCGACCAAGGCGGATATGGCTACACCTTC. Its protein product is CASSDQGGYGYTF. This chain uses TRBV6-5 with TRBJ1-2; D remains unclear. Germline assignment: CDR1 MNHEY and CDR2 SVGAGI. The CDR3 consists of 13 residues. The V end lost 8 bases, the J end lost 5 bases, and 15 bases lay between the germline ends.

There are a few counts of this clone. This chain connects TRBV4-1 to TRBJ1-1; a possible D gene is TRBD1 (6 bases). V lost 6 bases, J lost 3 bases, and 11 bases lay in between. The germline V gene has CDR1 MGHRA and CDR2 YSYEKL. The CDR3 totals 13 residues. CDR3 DNA sequence: TGCGCCAGCAGGCAACAGGGTGACACTGAAGCTTTCTTT. It encodes CASRQQGDTEAFF.

The rearrangement links TRBV5-5 to TRBJ1-5; 8 bases are shared with TRBD1. The CDR3 extends over 14 amino acids. V was pared by 4 bases and J by 6 bases, with 6 bases of the junction left unmatched. Germline loops: CDR1 SGHKS, CDR2 YYEKEE (reference sequence). CDR3 in amino acids: CASSQTGVSQPQHF. CDR3 in DNA: TGTGCCAGCAGCCAGACAGGGGTGAGTCAGCCCCAGCATTTT.

This chain connects TRBV28 to TRBJ2-3; D is possibly TRBD1 (5 bases). The germline V gene has CDR1 MDHEN and CDR2 SYDVKM. The CDR3 runs 13 residues. V was trimmed by 5 bases and J by 5 bases, leaving 11 bases between them. CDR3 amino acids: CASSPGPGDTQYF. The CDR3 nucleotides read TGTGCCAGCAGTCCAGGGCCGGGAGATACGCAGTATTTT.

The rearrangement joins TRBV28 to TRBJ1-5; no definite D call. The CDR3 covers 14 residues. CDR1 and CDR2 (germline): MDHEN, SYDVKM. Trimming removed 2 bases from V and 2 bases from J, with 7 bases in between. This chain's CDR3 is CASSLASGNQPQHF. In nucleotides, the CDR3 is TGTGCCAGCAGTTTAGCGTCGGGCAATCAGCCCCAGCATTTT.